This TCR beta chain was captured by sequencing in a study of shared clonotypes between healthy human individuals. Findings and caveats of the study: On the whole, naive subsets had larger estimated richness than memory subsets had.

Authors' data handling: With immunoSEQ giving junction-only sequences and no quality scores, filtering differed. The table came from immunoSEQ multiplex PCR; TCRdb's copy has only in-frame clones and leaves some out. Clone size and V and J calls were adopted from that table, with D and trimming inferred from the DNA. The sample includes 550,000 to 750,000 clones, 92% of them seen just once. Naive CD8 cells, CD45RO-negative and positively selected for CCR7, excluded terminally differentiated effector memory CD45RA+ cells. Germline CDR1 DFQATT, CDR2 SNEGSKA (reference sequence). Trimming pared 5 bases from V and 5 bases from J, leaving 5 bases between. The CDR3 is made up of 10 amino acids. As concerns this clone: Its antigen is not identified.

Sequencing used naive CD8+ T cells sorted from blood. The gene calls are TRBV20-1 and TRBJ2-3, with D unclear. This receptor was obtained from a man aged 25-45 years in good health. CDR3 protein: CSAHRDTQYF. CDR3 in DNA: TGCAGTGCTCACAGAGATACGCAGTATTTT.